This passage covers 23 T cell receptor beta chains from one sample sequenced in a study of blood T cell repertoires in COVID-19. Only in-frame clones appear in the TCRdb table, and some are missing; sequencing was by immunoSEQ multiplex PCR. This table has approximately 190,000 clones, around nine tenths appearing once. The sequenced sample consisted of peripheral blood. These receptors were collected from a man between 70 and 80 years old with active or convalescent COVID-19.

The V call is TRBV2, the J call TRBJ1-4, with 7 bases identical to TRBD1. This CDR3 is built from 15 residues. V lost 6 bases to trimming and J lost 3 bases; unmatched junction nucleotides: 7. The germline V gene has CDR1 SNHLY and CDR2 FYNNEI. The CDR3 nucleotides read TGTGCCAGCAGCCCGAGGGGGCCACCTAATGAAAAACTGTTTTTT. It codes for CASSPRGPPNEKLFF.

This sequence joins TRBV14 and TRBJ1-2, with 10 positions matching TRBD1. CDR3 size: 15 residues. V trimming: 4 bases; J trimming: 4 bases; junction bases outside the gene matches: 6. Germline assignment: CDR1 SGHDN and CDR2 FVKESK. The CDR3 spells CASSRMTGGTYGYTF. The CDR3 DNA follows: TGTGCCAGCAGCCGGATGACAGGGGGCACCTATGGCTACACCTTC.

The genes are TRBV7-4 and TRBJ1-4, with 7 positions matching TRBD1. The CDR3 covers 14 residues. Per germline, CDR1 SGHVT and CDR2 SQSDAQ. With 3 bases clipped from V and 7 bases from J, the junction kept 5 bases outside the gene matches. The CDR3 spells CASSFDREREKLFF. CDR3 nucleotide sequence: TGTGCCAGCAGCTTCGACAGGGAGCGTGAAAAACTGTTTTTT.

This clone was observed a handful of times. The CDR3 is CASSQDDRAEQFF. The CDR3 DNA reads TGTGCCAGCAGCCAGGATGACAGGGCTGAGCAGTTCTTC. The chain is built from TRBV3-1 (or the pseudogene TRBV3-2) and TRBJ2-1, with 7 bases fitting TRBD1. Trimming took 3 bases from V and 9 from J; bases not matched to a gene: 5. Germline-derived CDR1 and CDR2 are LGHDT and YNNKEL (reference sequence). The CDR3 runs 13 residues.

The genes are TRBV3-1 (or the pseudogene TRBV3-2) and TRBJ1-2; TRBD1 aligns across 7 bases. The CDR3 is 15 amino acids. J was trimmed by 4 bases and V by 5 bases; bases with no gene match: 10. Germline loops: CDR1 LGHDT, CDR2 YNNKEL (reference sequence). CDR3 in amino acids: CASSSTGRLTYGYTF. The DNA of the CDR3 is TGTGCCAGCAGCTCGACAGGGCGGCTGACCTATGGCTACACCTTC.

The genes are TRBV18 and TRBJ2-3; possible D gene TRBD2, 6 bases. Germline CDR1 KGHSH, CDR2 LQKENI. Trimming stripped 10 bases from V and 3 bases from J, with 17 bases between. The CDR3 consists of 14 residues. The DNA for the CDR3 is TGTGCCACTCGGCGCGGGGTCCGGACAGATACGCAGTATTTT. Protein sequence: CATRRGVRTDTQYF.

The chain is built from TRBV11-2 and TRBJ2-5, with 10 bases aligning to TRBD1. After removal of 6 bases from V and 5 bases from J, the junction contained 9 bases not matched to a gene. This CDR3 has 15 residues. CDR1 SGHAT and CDR2 FQNNGV come from the germline V gene. The CDR3 DNA sequence: TGTGCCAGCAGATCTGACAGGGGGCTATTGGAGACCCAGTACTTC. Its translation is CASRSDRGLLETQYF.

The table lists this clone with a few counts. This sequence joins TRBV15 and TRBJ2-1; D is unresolved. In germline, CDR1 is LNHNV, CDR2 YYDKDF (reference sequence). The CDR3 extends over 13 amino acids. Trimming removed 3 bases from V and 8 bases from J, with 11 bases in between. The CDR3 protein is CATSRLDEYEQFF. Written as DNA, the CDR3 is TGTGCCACCAGCAGGCTAGACGAGTATGAGCAGTTCTTC.

This chain connects TRBV5-8 to TRBJ2-7, with TRBD2 matching 9 bases. Per germline, CDR1 SGHTS and CDR2 YDEGEE. The CDR3 has 14 amino acids. J lost 4 bases, V lost 2 bases, and 4 bases had no gene match. CDR3 in amino acids: CASSLKSGGYEQYF. In nucleotides, the CDR3 is TGTGCCAGCAGCTTAAAGAGCGGGGGGTACGAGCAGTACTTC. The full variable domain, in which reference TRBV5-8 and TRBJ2-7 provide the parts outside the CDR3, is EAGVTQSPTHLIKTRGQQATLRCSPISGHTSVYWYQQALGLGLQFLLWYDEGEERNRGNFPPRFSGRQFPNYSSELNVNALELEDSALYLCASSLKSGGYEQYFGPGTRLTVT.

The chain uses TRBV6-5 and TRBJ2-7, with 7 nucleotides matching TRBD2. Germline V gene data show CDR1 as MNHEY and CDR2 as SVGAGI. V trimming: 8 bases; J trimming: 2 bases; junction bases outside the gene matches: 9. The CDR3 has 14 residues. The chain's CDR3 is CASLTVAGTYEQYF. CDR3 nucleotide sequence: TGTGCCAGCCTAACCGTAGCGGGTACCTACGAGCAGTACTTC.

This chain links TRBV24-1 with TRBJ1-4, with D uncertain. The CDR3 has 14 amino acids. CDR1 KGHDR and CDR2 SFDVKD come from the germline V gene. V was shortened by 8 bases and J by 5 bases, with 14 bases between the two germline ends. The CDR3 reads CATMILWRNEKLFF. In DNA, the CDR3 is TGTGCCACCATGATCTTATGGAGAAATGAAAAACTGTTTTTT.

This clone was observed a handful of times. The chain links TRBV5-1 to TRBJ2-2, with D perhaps TRBD1 (5 bases). Germline V gene sequence: CDR1 SGHRS, CDR2 YFSETQ. The ends were cut back, 3 bases at V and 4 bases at J, with 10 bases in the middle. This CDR3 has 14 amino acids. CDR3 sequence (DNA): TGCGCCAGCAGCTCCCGACAGTTCACCGGGGAGCTGTTTTTT. The encoded protein is CASSSRQFTGELFF.

J is TRBJ1-4 and V is TRBV28, with 10 bases fitting TRBD1. The CDR3 is made up of 16 amino acids. V dropped 8 bases and J dropped 7; count of bases not matched to a gene: 13. CDR1 and CDR2 from the germline V gene are MDHEN and SYDVKM. CDR3 in DNA: TGTGCCAGCCTTCCCCGTAAAGGGACAGGGGTTGAAAAACTGTTTTTT. Protein: CASLPRKGTGVEKLFF.

The rearrangement uses TRBV6-2 or TRBV6-3 and TRBJ2-4, with TRBD1 as a possible D gene (7 bases). V was shortened by 3 bases and J by 9 bases, with 21 bases between the two germline ends. Germline assignment: CDR1 MNHEY and CDR2 SVGEGT. The length of the CDR3 is 16 residues. The DNA for the CDR3 is TGTGCCAGCAGTTATAGTCTGGGGTCAGGGGGAGGCATTCAGTACTTC. This encodes CASSYSLGSGGGIQYF.

CDR3 sequence: CASSLKGADGYTF. The CDR3 nucleotides are TGTGCCAGCAGTTTAAAGGGGGCGGATGGCTACACCTTC. V gene TRBV27 combines with J gene TRBJ1-2, with 7 bases matching TRBD1. The CDR3 length is 13 residues. V shed 2 bases and J 6 bases; nucleotides not matched to a gene: 3. In germline, CDR1 is MNHEY, CDR2 SMNVEV (reference sequence).

The gene calls are TRBV14 and TRBJ2-5; 11 bases line up with TRBD2. With V trimmed by 1 base and J by 5 bases, 3 bases remained unmatched. The CDR3 totals 15 residues. The germline V gene encodes CDR1 SGHDN and CDR2 FVKESK. The CDR3 DNA follows: TGTGCCAGCAGCCAAGGACTAGCGGGATCCGAGACCCAGTACTTC. This sequence encodes CASSQGLAGSETQYF.

This chain links TRBV5-1 with TRBJ2-7; 13 nucleotides match TRBD2. This CDR3 region has 18 residues. Germline V gene data show CDR1 as SGHRS and CDR2 as YFSETQ. Losses at the gene ends were 0 bases for V and 4 bases for J; bases not matched to a gene: 10. CDR3 residues: CASSLAKLGLAGRYEQYF. CDR3 nucleotide sequence: TGCGCCAGCAGCTTGGCCAAACTGGGACTAGCGGGAAGGTACGAGCAGTACTTC. The full variable domain, with the rest looked up from reference TRBV5-1 and TRBJ2-7, is KAGVTQTPRYLIKTRGQQVTLSCSPISGHRSVSWYQQTPGQGLQFLFEYFSETQRNKGNFPGRFSGRQFSNSRSEMNVSTLELGDSALYLCASSLAKLGLAGRYEQYFGPGTRLTVT.

V gene TRBV24-1 combines with J gene TRBJ2-7; D possibly corresponds to TRBD2 (5 bases). The ends were cut back, 4 bases at V and 0 bases at J, with 12 bases in the middle. The CDR3 spans 15 residues. CDR1 KGHDR and CDR2 SFDVKD come from the germline V gene. DNA of the CDR3: TGTGCCACCAGTGAGGGGAGCGGAAACTCCTACGAGCAGTACTTC. The encoded protein is CATSEGSGNSYEQYF.

The rearrangement uses TRBV4-1 and TRBJ2-1; D perhaps matches TRBD2 (6 bases). The V gene's germline CDR1 is MGHRA and CDR2 YSYEKL. CDR3 length: 17 residues. Trimming removed 2 bases from V and 0 bases from J, with 14 bases in between. The CDR3 loop is CASSQMIAELSYNEQFF. CDR3 DNA sequence: TGCGCCAGCAGCCAAATGATAGCGGAACTCTCCTACAATGAGCAGTTCTTC.

This rearrangement joins TRBV4-1 to TRBJ1-6, with TRBD1 matching 8 bases. CDR1 is MGHRA and CDR2 is YSYEKL in the germline V gene. The CDR3 extends over 17 amino acids. V was clipped by 6 bases and J by 1 base; unmatched bases: 8. The DNA of the CDR3 is TGCGCCAGCAGTACGGACAGGGAAGGTTCCTATAATTCACCCCTCCACTTT. It encodes CASSTDREGSYNSPLHF.

V is TRBV11-3 and J is TRBJ2-3, with 8 bases matching TRBD2. The germline V gene encodes CDR1 SGHNT and CDR2 YENEEA. The CDR3 is made up of 19 amino acids. V lost 6 bases, J lost 2 bases, and 19 bases stayed unmatched. The CDR3 spells CASSHRLGVAGGYTDTQYF. The CDR3 DNA follows: TGTGCCAGCAGTCATCGCTTAGGTGTTGCGGGAGGCTACACAGATACGCAGTATTTT.

As regards this clone: This same CDR3 is encoded by further DNA sequences in the sample. The chain has TRBV24-1 and TRBJ1-2, with a possible D match to TRBD1 (6 bases). The ends were cut back, 4 bases at V and 0 bases at J, with 8 bases in the middle. This CDR3 has 14 residues. CDR1 and CDR2 (germline): KGHDR, SFDVKD. The CDR3: CATSDTGTNYGYTF. CDR3 bases: TGTGCCACCAGTGACACAGGGACTAACTATGGCTACACCTTC.

The rearrangement joins TRBV21-1 to TRBJ2-6; the table gives TRBD1 as D, unverified against the DNA. TRBV21-1 is a pseudogene segment. This CDR3 contains 19 residues. The CDR3 DNA reads TGTGCCAGCAGCGCCCGCCGAGACAGGGGGTACTCTGGGGCCAACGTCCTGACTTTC. This sequence encodes CASSARRDRGYSGANVLTF.